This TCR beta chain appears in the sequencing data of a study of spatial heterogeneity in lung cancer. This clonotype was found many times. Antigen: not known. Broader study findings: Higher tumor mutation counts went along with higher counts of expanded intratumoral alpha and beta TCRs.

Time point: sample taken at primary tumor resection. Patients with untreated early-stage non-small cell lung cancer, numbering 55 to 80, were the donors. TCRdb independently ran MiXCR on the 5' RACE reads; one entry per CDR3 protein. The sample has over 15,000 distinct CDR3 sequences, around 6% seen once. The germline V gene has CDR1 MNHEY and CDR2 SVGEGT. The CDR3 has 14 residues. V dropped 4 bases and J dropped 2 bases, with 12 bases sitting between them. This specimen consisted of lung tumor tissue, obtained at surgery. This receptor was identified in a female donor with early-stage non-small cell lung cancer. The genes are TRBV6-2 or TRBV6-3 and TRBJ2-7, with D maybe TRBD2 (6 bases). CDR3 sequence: CASSSGGKAYEQYF. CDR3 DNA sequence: TGTGCCAGCAGTTCAGGCGGGAAAGCCTACGAGCAGTACTTC.